This record concerns one TCR beta chain sequence. The CDR3 is made up of 15 amino acids. The V end was cut by 3 bases, the J end by 1 base, with 13 bases between. The germline V gene has CDR1 DFQATT and CDR2 SNEGSKA (reference sequence). The sample is drawn from a study of response to subunit inactivated influenza vaccine. TCRdb reprocessed the RT-PCR reads via MiXCR and lists one record per CDR3 protein. Of 650,000 to 800,000 distinct CDR3 sequences detected, 18% appear once; the ten largest clones hold about 11%. The chain employs TRBV20-1 and TRBJ2-4; D ambiguous. Sequenced material: PBMCs from blood, taken roughly 5 days after vaccination. This TCR came from a man aged 45 to 65 who received an inactivated influenza vaccine. As DNA, the CDR3 is TGCAGTGCTAGTTCTCAGCCCCTGGCCAAAAACATTCAGTACTTC. Amino acid sequence: CSASSQPLAKNIQYF.